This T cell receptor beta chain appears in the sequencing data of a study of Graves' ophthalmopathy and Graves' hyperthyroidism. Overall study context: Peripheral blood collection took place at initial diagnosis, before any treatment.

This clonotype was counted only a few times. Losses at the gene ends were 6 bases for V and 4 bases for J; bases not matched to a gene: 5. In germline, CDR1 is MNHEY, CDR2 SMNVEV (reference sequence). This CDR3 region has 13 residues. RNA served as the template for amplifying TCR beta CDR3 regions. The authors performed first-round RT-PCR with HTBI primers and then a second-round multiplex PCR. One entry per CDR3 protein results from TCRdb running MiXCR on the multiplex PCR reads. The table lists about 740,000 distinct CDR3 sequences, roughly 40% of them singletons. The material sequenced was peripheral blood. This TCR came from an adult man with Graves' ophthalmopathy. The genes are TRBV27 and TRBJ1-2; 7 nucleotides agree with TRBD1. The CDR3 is CASRAGGTYGYTF. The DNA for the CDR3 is TGTGCCAGCAGGGCAGGGGGGACCTATGGCTACACCTTC.